A single sample gave rise to the 27 T cell receptor beta chains below, sequenced in a study of blood T cell repertoires in COVID-19. Method: immunoSEQ multiplex PCR; TCRdb's copy keeps in-frame clones and lacks some. The table shows some 56,000 clones, with 70% to 75% occurring only once. Sequencing was carried out using peripheral blood. These receptors were collected from a woman aged 45 to 65 with active or convalescent COVID-19.

The chain carries TRBV7-3 and TRBJ2-3, with 14 nucleotides matching TRBD2. The CDR3 has 16 amino acids. V lost 2 bases to trimming and J lost 9 bases; unmatched junction nucleotides: 7. Germline CDR1 reads SGHTA; CDR2 reads FQGTGA. CDR3 bases: TGTGCCAGCAGCTTAGGCGAGGGACTAGCGGGAGCCACGCAGTATTTT. Its protein is CASSLGEGLAGATQYF.

The genes are TRBV19 and TRBJ2-7; 9 bases fit TRBD1. The germline V gene encodes CDR1 LNHDA and CDR2 SQIVND (reference sequence). The V and J ends lost 4 bases and 3 bases, in that order; junction bases with no gene match: 10. The CDR3 is 16 amino acids. CDR3 nucleotide sequence: TGTGCCAGTAGTAAGAACGCGGGACAGGGATTCTACGAGCAGTACTTC. This codes for CASSKNAGQGFYEQYF. Full variable domain (outside the CDR3, taken from reference TRBV19 and TRBJ2-7): DGGITQSPKYLFRKEGQNVTLSCEQNLNHDAMYWYRQDPGQGLRLIYYSQIVNDFQKGDIAEGYSVSREKKESFPLTVTSAQKNPTAFYLCASSKNAGQGFYEQYFGPGTRLTVT.

CDR3 DNA sequence: TGTGCCAGCAGCCAATTAGGAGACACAGATACGCAGTATTTT. Its protein is CASSQLGDTDTQYF. The chain recombines TRBV14 with TRBJ2-3; no clear D. Between the trimmed V and J ends, which lost 2 bases and 2 bases, there was a span of 8 bases. The CDR3 spans 14 residues. CDR1 SGHDN and CDR2 FVKESK come from the germline V gene.

The chain is built from TRBV27 and TRBJ1-2, with TRBD1 identical over 7 bases. V shed 7 bases and J 5 bases; nucleotides not matched to a gene: 13. The CDR3 consists of 15 residues. The germline V gene encodes CDR1 MNHEY and CDR2 SMNVEV (reference sequence). CDR3 amino acids: CASTPGRAGGYGYTF. The CDR3 coding sequence is TGTGCCAGCACCCCAGGTCGGGCAGGGGGATATGGCTACACCTTC.

V usage is TRBV7-9 and J usage is TRBJ1-1; D call uncertain. The V end lost 3 bases, the J end lost 1 base, and 6 bases lay between the germline ends. This CDR3 has 13 amino acids. Germline V lookup: CDR1 SEHNR, CDR2 FQNEAQ (reference sequence). CDR3 nucleotide sequence: TGTGCCAGCAGCTTTACTGAGAACACTGAAGCTTTCTTT. Translated: CASSFTENTEAFF.

This chain links TRBV5-8 with TRBJ2-5; 8 bases match TRBD1. Germline V CDR1 and CDR2: SGHTS, YDEGEE. The junction had 12 bases not matched to a gene; V was cut back by 3 bases and J by 2 bases. This CDR3 is 17 amino acids long. DNA of the CDR3: TGTGCCAGCAGCTCACAGGGGGGCCAGGCCTTACAAGAGACCCAGTACTTC. Its protein product is CASSSQGGQALQETQYF.

The genes are TRBV2 and TRBJ2-2; D possibly corresponds to TRBD1 (7 bases). Trimming cost V 8 bases and J 6 bases, with 13 bases left between them. The length of the CDR3 is 13 residues. The germline V gene encodes CDR1 SNHLY and CDR2 FYNNEI. CDR3 nucleotide sequence: TGTGCCAGCGCGGGGACAGTGGCCGGGGAGCTGTTTTTT. Translating it yields CASAGTVAGELFF.

The rearrangement uses TRBV4-2 and TRBJ1-2; TRBD1 might be the D (5 bases). Germline CDR1 reads LGHNA; CDR2 reads YNFKEQ. Trimming stripped 1 base from V and 6 bases from J, with 12 bases between. The CDR3 spans 14 residues. In nucleotides, the CDR3 is TGTGCCAGCAGCCAAGTCGGGGGAAAGGATGGCTACACCTTC. Residues: CASSQVGGKDGYTF.

This clone was recorded a few times. The chain couples TRBV6-5 to TRBJ1-5; D is unclear. Germline V gene sequence: CDR1 MNHEY, CDR2 SVGAGI. V was cut by 6 bases and J by 4 bases, with 10 bases left in between. This CDR3 comprises 13 residues. The CDR3 coding sequence is TGTGCCAGCAGCCTAGAGGCTAATCAGCCCCAGCATTTT. Protein sequence: CASSLEANQPQHF.

V usage is TRBV7-9 and J usage is TRBJ1-1; 7 bases align to TRBD1. CDR3 length: 15 amino acids. Germline values: CDR1 SEHNR, CDR2 FQNEAQ (reference sequence). The trim removed 4 bases at V and 1 base at J, leaving 6 bases unmatched. The CDR3 sequence: CASSSVRQGNTEAFF. In DNA form, the CDR3 reads TGTGCCAGCAGCTCGGTTCGACAGGGGAACACTGAAGCTTTCTTT.

The CDR3: CATTVDQGITGELFF. DNA of the CDR3: TGTGCCACCACCGTGGATCAGGGAATCACCGGGGAGCTGTTTTTT. This sequence joins TRBV19 and TRBJ2-2; weak D call: TRBD1 (5 bases). In germline, CDR1 is LNHDA, CDR2 SQIVND (reference sequence). The CDR3 contains 15 residues. Trimming shortened V by 10 bases and J by 4 bases, and 19 bases separated the two germline ends. The full variable domain, with the rest looked up from reference TRBV19 and TRBJ2-2, is DGGITQSPKYLFRKEGQNVTLSCEQNLNHDAMYWYRQDPGQGLRLIYYSQIVNDFQKGDIAEGYSVSREKKESFPLTVTSAQKNPTAFYLCATTVDQGITGELFFGEGSRLTVL.

V gene TRBV5-5 combines with J gene TRBJ1-6, with 7 bases that match TRBD1. The CDR3 contains 14 residues. Germline V gene lookup returns CDR1 SGHKS and CDR2 YYEKEE (reference sequence). V lost 4 bases and J lost 9; bases outside the gene matches: 7. CDR3 loop: CASSPRDSFSPLHF. CDR3 nucleotide sequence: TGTGCCAGCAGCCCCCGGGACAGTTTTTCACCCCTCCACTTT.

The chain combines TRBV6-5 with TRBJ2-5, with TRBD2 as a possible D gene (6 bases). The CDR3 runs 13 residues. CDR1 MNHEY and CDR2 SVGAGI come from the germline V gene. V gave up 8 bases and J gave up 5 bases, with 15 bases separating them. CDR3 nucleotides: TGTGCCAGCCACCGGGGGTTATTTGAGACCCAGTACTTC. This sequence encodes CASHRGLFETQYF.

The table lists this clone with a count of one. The CDR3 here is CASNRGYSGANVLTF. Written as DNA, the CDR3 is TGTGCCAGCAACAGGGGGTACTCTGGGGCCAACGTCCTGACTTTC. The chain couples TRBV19 to TRBJ2-6; TRBD1 matches at 8 bases. CDR3 size: 15 residues. Germline V gives CDR1 LNHDA, CDR2 SQIVND (reference sequence). Trimming cost V 9 bases and J 0 bases; bases outside gene matches: 4. The variable domain in full, completed from reference TRBV19 and TRBJ2-6, reads DGGITQSPKYLFRKEGQNVTLSCEQNLNHDAMYWYRQDPGQGLRLIYYSQIVNDFQKGDIAEGYSVSREKKESFPLTVTSAQKNPTAFYLCASNRGYSGANVLTFGAGSRLTVL.

This clone came up a few times. This chain joins TRBV10-2 and TRBJ2-7, with TRBD2 matching 12 bases. Losses at the gene ends were 4 bases for V and 0 bases for J; bases not matched to a gene: 4. From germline, CDR1 is WSHSY and CDR2 SAAADI. This CDR3 comprises 16 residues. The CDR3 DNA follows: TGCGCCAGCAGTGGGACTAGCGGGATGCTCTCCTACGAGCAGTACTTC. Translated: CASSGTSGMLSYEQYF.

The chain carries TRBV10-3 and TRBJ2-3; 11 bases map to TRBD2. Germline V gene lookup returns CDR1 ENHRY and CDR2 SYGVKD. V lost 4 bases, J lost 3 bases, and 6 bases stayed unmatched. The CDR3 loop spans 16 amino acids. Here the CDR3 DNA reads TGTGCCATCAGTGGAACTAGCGGGAGTGTTACAGATACGCAGTATTTT. Translated, it gives CAISGTSGSVTDTQYF.

The chain employs TRBV30 and TRBJ2-1; 7 bases align to TRBD2. J was trimmed by 0 bases and V by 3 bases; bases with no gene match: 2. From germline, CDR1 is GTSNPN and CDR2 SVGIG (reference sequence). The CDR3 extends over 14 amino acids. CDR3 protein: CAWRGGSSYNEQFF. The DNA for the CDR3 is TGTGCCTGGAGGGGCGGGAGCTCCTACAATGAGCAGTTCTTC.

At least ten counts were recorded for this clone. A read error may account for a junction end that differs from germline. The chain links TRBV5-1 to TRBJ2-7; TRBD1 matches 8 bases. CDR3 length: 16 amino acids. Germline V gives CDR1 SGHRS, CDR2 YFSETQ. The CDR3 spells CASSLVIGTGSSEQYF. The CDR3 region has the DNA TGCGCCAGCAGCTTGGTTATCGGGACAGGCTCCTCCGAGCAGTACTTC.

This clone appeared many times. This chain joins TRBV4-2 and TRBJ2-7; 7 bases agree with TRBD2. CDR1 and CDR2 (germline): LGHNA, YNFKEQ. The CDR3 contains 13 residues. Germline trimming cut 5 bases from V and 5 bases from J; bases unmatched to any gene: 6. The CDR3 DNA reads as TGTGCCAGCAGCGGGAGGGATCCGAACGAGCAGTACTTC. It yields the protein CASSGRDPNEQYF.

The rearrangement joins TRBV10-3 to TRBJ1-2, with unresolved D. Per germline, CDR1 ENHRY and CDR2 SYGVKD. This CDR3 is built from 14 residues. Trimming cost V 0 bases and J 5 bases, with 10 bases left between them. CDR3 bases: TGTGCCATCAGTGAGTCGGGAAGGGAGTATGGCTACACCTTC. It translates to CAISESGREYGYTF.

CDR3 sequence reads: CASSTPGGEQYF. The CDR3 DNA follows: TGTGCCAGTAGTACCCCAGGGGGCGAGCAGTACTTC. The rearrangement links TRBV19 to TRBJ2-7; TRBD1 matches 7 bases. With V trimmed by 4 bases and J by 6 bases, 3 bases remained unmatched. CDR1 is LNHDA and CDR2 is SQIVND in the germline V gene (reference sequence). The CDR3 is 12 residues long.

CDR3 in DNA: TGTGCCAGCAGTTTTCAAGCGGATACCTACGAGCAGTACTTC. It codes for CASSFQADTYEQYF. The chain links TRBV27 to TRBJ2-7; tentative D call: TRBD2 (5 bases). CDR1 and CDR2 from the germline V gene are MNHEY and SMNVEV (reference sequence). The ends were cut back, 3 bases at V and 2 bases at J, with 11 bases in the middle. This CDR3 comprises 14 residues.

The chain couples TRBV20-1 to TRBJ2-7; possible D gene TRBD1, 6 bases. CDR1 and CDR2 from the germline V gene are DFQATT and SNEGSKA (reference sequence). The ends were cut back, 1 base at V and 6 bases at J, with 7 bases in the middle. The CDR3 has 11 residues. CDR3 sequence (DNA): TGCAGTGCTAGAGGGGGGCCCGAGCAGTACTTC. It specifies CSARGGPEQYF.

J is TRBJ2-2 and V is TRBV5-1, with 7 bases that match TRBD1. From germline, CDR1 is SGHRS and CDR2 YFSETQ. The CDR3 spans 14 residues. The V and J ends lost 7 bases and 7 bases, in that order; junction bases with no gene match: 10. Here the CDR3 reads CASYKAQGVGELFF. Here the CDR3 DNA reads TGCGCCAGCTACAAAGCGCAGGGGGTCGGGGAGCTGTTTTTT.

CDR3 loop: CASSHSLANTGELFF. The CDR3 DNA is TGTGCCAGCAGCCACAGTTTGGCGAACACCGGGGAGCTGTTTTTT. J is TRBJ2-2 and V is TRBV7-9; D uncertain. The CDR3 has 15 residues. Looked up from germline, CDR1 is SEHNR and CDR2 is FQNEAQ (reference sequence). V shed 5 bases and J shed 0 bases, with 10 bases lying between them.

The V and J genes are TRBV27 and TRBJ1-2; 7 nucleotides match TRBD1. In germline, CDR1 is MNHEY, CDR2 SMNVEV (reference sequence). The V segment lost 6 bases and the J segment 6 bases; nucleotides outside the gene matches: 13. This CDR3 comprises 15 residues. The CDR3 is CASSKVAQGIDGYTF. The CDR3 coding sequence is TGTGCCAGCAGCAAAGTAGCACAGGGGATTGATGGCTACACCTTC.

On this clone: The same CDR3 arises from other DNA sequences in this sample as well. This chain links TRBV20-1 with TRBJ2-7; D may be TRBD1 (6 bases). V was clipped by 0 bases and J by 9 bases, with 9 bases between them. The CDR3 covers 11 residues. CDR1 and CDR2 (germline): DFQATT, SNEGSKA (reference sequence). For the CDR3, the DNA is TGCAGTGCTAGAGATGGCAGGGGGCAGTACTTC. Amino acid sequence: CSARDGRGQYF.